The 2 T cell receptor beta chains listed next were all sequenced from one sample in a study of human T cells and chemical hapten exposure. TCRdb ran MiXCR on the RACE reads and lists one entry per CDR3 protein. The table has around 120,000 distinct CDR3 sequences, around 15% seen once. Time point noted: patch test 1, 2 weeks after DPC sensitization. Treatment reported: therapeutic diphenylcyclopropenone sensitization with weekly scalp DPC. The source was whole blood, collected in connection with sensitization to the hapten diphenylcyclopropenone (DPC). These receptors came from a man between 18 and 29 years old with alopecia areata. Some clones in this sample may be carry-over from other donors' samples.

This clonotype showed up just a few times. The chain links TRBV6-5 to TRBJ2-5, with 13 positions matching TRBD2. Germline lookup yields CDR1 MNHEY and CDR2 SVGAGI. The CDR3 consists of 15 residues. V lost 6 bases and J lost 4; bases outside the gene matches: 5. The CDR3 coding sequence is TGTGCCAGCAGCCAACTAGCGGGGGGGGCAGAGACCCAGTACTTC. Amino acids: CASSQLAGGAETQYF.

The gene calls are TRBV20-1 and TRBJ1-1; no reliable D call. Germline V gene sequence: CDR1 DFQATT, CDR2 SNEGSKA (reference sequence). Trimming took 3 bases from V and 0 from J, leaving 8 bases between them. The CDR3 consists of 13 residues. CDR3 loop: CSARGRMNTEAFF. The CDR3 nucleotides read TGCAGTGCTAGGGGCCGAATGAACACTGAAGCTTTCTTT.